This T cell receptor (beta chain) emerged from a study of blood T cell repertoires in COVID-19 (TCRdb year 2020). As for the study more broadly: Samples covering the acute and convalescent phases of COVID-19 were provided by collaborators in the United States, Italy and Spain. The prospective study material was composed of cDNA or gDNA derived from T cells, B-cell-depleted T cells, or PBMCs. Subjects who had been exposed to COVID-19, were actively infected with it, or had recovered from it provided the deeply sampled blood TCRbeta repertoires that made up the dataset. Samples were obtained from the ongoing ImmuneRACE study (first 160 participants) and from some 1,200 subjects provided by 6 global collaborators. The repertoires were made available in a free public database intended to serve as a resource for research on the immune response to SARS-CoV-2. Where available, HLA class I and class II types were obtained from metadata supplied by the sample provider rather than from assay-based typing. Nearly every sample came with metadata listing a de-identified subject ID, COVID-19 status, age in years and sex. General study outcomes and caveats: Clinical and demographic metadata were provided uncurated, with the amount varying by source and participant.

Enrolling through a virtual design, the prospective study's participants ranged in age from roughly 18 to 89 years and lived across about two dozen United States geographic areas. To assign participants to cohorts, the prospective study relied on clinical history that participants themselves reported in a screening survey and a study questionnaire. ImmuneRACE Cohort 3 recovered participants were defined by two consecutive negative NP/OP PCR tests, healthcare professional clearance, or symptom resolution. Mobile phlebotomists in the prospective study collected whole blood, serum and a nasopharyngeal or oropharyngeal swab from every participant. Prospective study participants could optionally give additional blood draws and questionnaires over an approximately two-month period. Blood samples from the prospective study were shipped frozen or at room temperature prior to DNA extraction. As regards this clone: No cognate antigen has been identified for it. Base qualities are not provided; no much larger clone lies one nucleotide away.

TCRbeta CDR3 regions were amplified from genomic DNA by means of the immunoSEQ Assay, a bias-controlled multiplex PCR. On the study's bioinformatics: The number of nucleated cells in each sample was estimated from the amplification of reference gene primers within the assay. To quantify the absolute abundance of each unique TCRbeta CDR3 rearrangement, sequence reads were collapsed and filtered. For each sample, productive Simpson clonality was calculated as the square root of Simpson's diversity index across productive rearrangements. This is the immuneACCESS table as TCRdb keeps it, with only in-frame sequences that have V and J called. A part of the clones is gone; compared with another copy, unresolved V genes explain less than half, and the rest is unexplained. V and J calls and clone size come straight from that table; D and trimming were deduced from the DNA. The sample table lists some 200,000 clones, roughly nine tenths of them with a count of one. The top ten clones comprise 2% to 2.5% of the sample.

Trimming leaves V shorter by 5 bases and J shorter by 4 bases, with the junction holding 3 bases beyond the gene matches. The cysteine opens and the phenylalanine closes a CDR3 of 13 amino acids. Only CDR3 DNA remains: 39 bases, in frame from the first base. In the germline V gene, CDR1 corresponds to SGHNT and CDR2 to YENEEA. The specimen was PBMCs or T cells enriched from blood (not recorded which). The TCR was taken from a woman aged 25 to 45 who had recovered from COVID-19. The rearrangement combines TRBV11-3 with TRBJ2-3, with TRBD2 matching 7 junction bases. The nucleotides read TGTGCCAGCAGCCCAGGGAGGGCAGATACGCAGTATTTT. It encodes CASSPGRADTQYF.